The 23 T cell receptor beta chains reported below all come from one sample, sequenced in a study of post-analysis software for immune sequencing data. Broader study findings: TRBV segments more frequent in patients than in controls numbered five and included TRBV5-6, TRBV5-1 and TRBV20-1.

cDNA libraries for TCR beta contained unique molecular identifiers. MiXCR, run by TCRdb on the PCR reads, gives a single entry per CDR3 protein. The sample has 650,000 to 900,000 distinct CDR3 sequences; 40% to 55% are singletons. No antigens are known for them. Sample: blood. The receptors stem from a girl between 10 and 17 years old with multiple sclerosis.

The CDR3 bases are TGCAGTGCTAGTCAAGTCTCTGGAAACACCATATATTTT. Translating gives CSASQVSGNTIYF. The chain combines TRBV20-1 with TRBJ1-3; D call uncertain. Between the trimmed V and J ends, which lost 3 bases and 0 bases, there was a span of 6 bases. The V gene's germline CDR1 is DFQATT and CDR2 SNEGSKA (reference sequence). The CDR3 has 13 amino acids.

This clonotype was picked up many times. The chain uses TRBV12-3 or TRBV12-4 and TRBJ2-4; either TRBD1 or TRBD2 may fit D (5 bases each). The CDR3 loop spans 14 amino acids. With 3 bases removed from V and 8 bases from J, the gap between germline ends came to 14 bases. DNA of the CDR3: TGTGCCAGCAGTTTCACGGGTGAGGGGTACATTCAGTACTTC. Residues: CASSFTGEGYIQYF.

The chain links TRBV6-6 to TRBJ2-5; 9 bases match TRBD1. CDR3 length: 15 residues. Germline assignment: CDR1 MNHNY and CDR2 SVGAGI (reference sequence). V was clipped by 6 bases and J by 4 bases; unmatched bases: 9. The DNA for the CDR3 is TGTGCCAGCAGCCCTGACAGGGGGTGGCGAGAGACCCAGTACTTC. Translated, it gives CASSPDRGWRETQYF.

The chain has TRBV7-8 and TRBJ2-1; 9 bases map to TRBD2. The CDR3 loop spans 15 amino acids. The germline gives CDR1 SGHVS, CDR2 FQNEAQ. The junction had 8 bases not matched to a gene; V was cut back by 2 bases and J by 9 bases. This CDR3 reads CASSLPSGATGEQFF. CDR3 DNA: TGTGCCAGCAGCTTACCTAGCGGGGCCACTGGTGAGCAGTTCTTC.

The rearrangement links TRBV27 to TRBJ2-3, with 7 bases fitting TRBD2. The CDR3 loop spans 16 amino acids. Germline CDR1 reads MNHEY; CDR2 reads SMNVEV (reference sequence). The V and J ends lost 7 bases and 3 bases, in that order; junction bases with no gene match: 13. The CDR3 sequence: CASTTTNVGGTDTQYF. DNA of the CDR3: TGTGCCAGCACCACCACGAATGTGGGAGGGACAGATACGCAGTATTTT.

This clonotype was seen a few times. This chain links TRBV10-2 with TRBJ2-2; TRBD2 matches at 11 bases. The J segment lost 6 bases and the V segment lost 2 bases, leaving 5 bases of the junction unmatched. The germline V gene encodes CDR1 WSHSY and CDR2 SAAADI. The CDR3 is made up of 16 amino acids. The CDR3 sequence: CASSEPLAGVSGELFF. The CDR3 DNA follows: TGCGCCAGCAGTGAGCCACTAGCGGGAGTGTCCGGGGAGCTGTTTTTT.

Only one count was recorded for this clonotype. The gene calls are TRBV27 and TRBJ1-1; no clear D gene. Germline V lookup: CDR1 MNHEY, CDR2 SMNVEV (reference sequence). V was trimmed by 8 bases and J by 4 bases, leaving 17 bases between them. The CDR3 length is 14 residues. CDR3 coding DNA: TGTGCCAGCGACTTTATCGGACGTACCACTGAAGCTTTCTTT. Encoded protein: CASDFIGRTTEAFF.

This clonotype was seen only a few times. CDR3 sequence: CASSSGALQETQYF. The CDR3 bases are TGCGCCAGCAGCTCTGGGGCCCTACAAGAGACCCAGTACTTC. V gene TRBV5-1 combines with J gene TRBJ2-5, with a possible D match to TRBD1 (5 bases). Trimming stripped 3 bases from V and 2 bases from J, with 11 bases between. Germline CDR1 reads SGHRS; CDR2 reads YFSETQ. CDR3 length: 14 residues.

This clonotype has a single count. This rearrangement joins TRBV11-3 to TRBJ2-3; no clear D gene. The ends were cut back, 5 bases at V and 2 bases at J, with 11 bases in the middle. CDR3 length: 14 amino acids. Germline CDR1 reads SGHNT; CDR2 reads YENEEA. Here the CDR3 reads CASSTQLITDTQYF. The CDR3 DNA sequence: TGTGCCAGCAGCACTCAATTAATCACAGATACGCAGTATTTT. Full variable domain (rest looked up from reference TRBV11-3 and TRBJ2-3): EAGVVQSPRYKIIEKKQPVAFWCNPISGHNTLYWYLQNLGQGPELLIRYENEEAVDDSQLPKDRFSAERLKGVDSTLKIQPAELGDSAVYLCASSTQLITDTQYFGPGTRLTVL.

This sequence joins TRBV20-1 and TRBJ2-7; D remains ambiguous. The end of the DNA aligns better with TRBJ2-5, so the J call may be wrong. The germline gives CDR1 DFQATT, CDR2 SNEGSKA (reference sequence). The CDR3 has 13 amino acids. CDR3 loop: CSASPRVHETQYF. The CDR3, as DNA: TGCAGTGCTAGTCCTAGGGTACACGAGACCCAGTACTTC.

This sequence joins TRBV9 and TRBJ2-7; 9 bases align to TRBD2. The CDR3 spans 16 residues. Per germline, CDR1 SGDLS and CDR2 YYNGEE. Losses at the gene ends were 0 bases for V and 4 bases for J; bases not matched to a gene: 8. Written as DNA, the CDR3 is TGTGCCAGCAGCGTAGCCGATAGCGGGAGTGCTTACGAGCAGTACTTC. The encoded protein is CASSVADSGSAYEQYF. The entire variable domain, with the rest obtained from reference TRBV9 and TRBJ2-7, is as follows: DSGVTQTPKHLITATGQRVTLRCSPRSGDLSVYWYQQSLDQGLQFLIQYYNGEERAKGNILERFSAQQFPDLHSELNLSSLELGDSALYFCASSVADSGSAYEQYFGPGTRLTVT.

This clonotype has a handful of counts. The chain is built from TRBV9 and TRBJ1-2, with 10 bases matching TRBD1. Germline trimming cut 3 bases from V and 8 bases from J; bases unmatched to any gene: 7. Germline loops: CDR1 SGDLS, CDR2 YYNGEE. This CDR3 comprises 14 residues. This CDR3 reads CASSARDRGGGYTF. The CDR3 DNA follows: TGTGCCAGCAGCGCAAGGGACAGGGGAGGAGGCTACACCTTC. The full variable domain, with the rest looked up from reference TRBV9 and TRBJ1-2, is DSGVTQTPKHLITATGQRVTLRCSPRSGDLSVYWYQQSLDQGLQFLIQYYNGEERAKGNILERFSAQQFPDLHSELNLSSLELGDSALYFCASSARDRGGGYTFGSGTRLTVV.

This clonotype was seen many times. The CDR3 loop reads CASSRLAGIQETQYF. In DNA, the CDR3 is TGTGCCAGCAGCAGACTAGCGGGAATTCAAGAGACCCAGTACTTC. The gene calls are TRBV7-8 and TRBJ2-5; the match to TRBD2 covers 11 bases. CDR3 length: 15 amino acids. The V and J ends lost 5 bases and 2 bases, in that order; junction bases with no gene match: 4. Per the germline V gene, CDR1 is SGHVS and CDR2 is FQNEAQ. Looking up the rest from reference TRBV7-8 and TRBJ2-5 gives the full variable domain: GAGVSQSPRYKVAKRGQDVALRCDPISGHVSLFWYQQALGQGPEFLTYFQNEAQLDKSGLPSDRFFAERPEGSVSTLKIQRTQQEDSAVYLCASSRLAGIQETQYFGPGTRLLVL.

CDR3 coding DNA: TGTGCCAGCAGTTACGAACAGGGGCCATATAATTCACCCCTCCACTTT. It yields the protein CASSYEQGPYNSPLHF. The V call is TRBV6-5, the J call TRBJ1-6; 7 bases agree with TRBD1. Trimming at V came to 2 bases and at J to 4 bases, leaving 5 bases not matched to a gene. Looked up from germline, CDR1 is MNHEY and CDR2 is SVGAGI. This CDR3 has 16 amino acids.

This chain links TRBV6-2 or TRBV6-3 with TRBJ1-5, with no clear D. V lost 5 bases to trimming and J lost 2 bases, with 13 bases between them. Germline loops: CDR1 MNHEY, CDR2 SVGEGT. CDR3 length: 15 amino acids. The CDR3 sequence: CASSRVGSGNQPQHF. The CDR3 nucleotides are TGTGCCAGCAGTCGGGTGGGTAGCGGCAATCAGCCCCAGCATTTT.

V usage is TRBV18 and J usage is TRBJ2-1; TRBD1 is a possible D gene (5 bases). Germline V lookup: CDR1 KGHSH, CDR2 LQKENI. V shed 4 bases and J shed 0 bases, with 10 bases lying between them. CDR3 length: 15 residues. This chain's CDR3 is CASSQDKSSYNEQFF. The CDR3 DNA reads as TGTGCCAGCTCACAGGACAAGAGCTCCTACAATGAGCAGTTCTTC.

The DNA for the CDR3 is TGTGCCAGCATTGGGGGAGCGGATTACAATGAGCAGTTCTTC. Amino acid sequence: CASIGGADYNEQFF. The chain recombines TRBV21-1 with TRBJ2-1; the table's D call, TRBD1, was not checked against the DNA. TRBV21-1 is reported as a pseudogene. The CDR3 sequence is 14 residues long.

The rearrangement links TRBV7-2 to TRBJ2-4, with unresolved D. The germline gives CDR1 SGHTA, CDR2 FQGNSA. This CDR3 region has 11 residues. Trimming left V 1 base short and J 7 bases short, with 2 bases between. The CDR3: CTSSLGNIQYF. Here the CDR3 DNA reads TGTACCAGCAGCTTAGGTAACATTCAGTACTTC. Using reference TRBV7-2 and TRBJ2-4 for the parts outside the CDR3, the full variable domain is GAGVSQSPSNKVTEKGKDVELRCDPISGHTALYWYRQSLGQGLEFLIYFQGNSAPDKSGLPSDRFSAERTGGSVSTLTIQRTQQEDSAVYLCTSSLGNIQYFGAGTRLSVL.

The V gene is TRBV7-2, the J gene TRBJ1-1; 7 bases agree with TRBD1. This CDR3 region has 15 residues. Trimming took 4 bases from V and 4 from J; bases not matched to a gene: 9. Per the germline V gene, CDR1 is SGHTA and CDR2 is FQGNSA. The CDR3: CASSSEGARGTEAFF. For the CDR3, the DNA is TGTGCCAGCAGCTCAGAGGGGGCCCGGGGCACTGAAGCTTTCTTT.

This rearrangement joins TRBV20-1 to TRBJ2-7; 8 bases are a match to TRBD1. Germline V gene sequence: CDR1 DFQATT, CDR2 SNEGSKA (reference sequence). J gave up 5 bases and V 3 bases, and 6 bases lay outside the gene matches. CDR3 length: 13 residues. The CDR3 loop is CSASPGGLDEQYF. In DNA, the CDR3 is TGCAGTGCTAGTCCAGGGGGCCTAGACGAGCAGTACTTC.

This chain joins TRBV27 and TRBJ2-3, with 7 bases lining up with TRBD1. Germline V gene lookup returns CDR1 MNHEY and CDR2 SMNVEV (reference sequence). J lost 2 bases, V lost 3 bases, and 8 bases had no gene match. CDR3 length: 16 residues. CDR3 in DNA: TGTGCCAGCAGTTTGCGGCCCAGGGGGAACACAGATACGCAGTATTTT. As protein: CASSLRPRGNTDTQYF.

Only a few counts were recorded for this clonotype. The rearrangement joins TRBV20-1 to TRBJ2-5; D possibly corresponds to TRBD2 (6 bases). The CDR3 has 18 amino acids. The V gene lost 5 bases and the J gene lost 3 bases, with 28 bases spanning the gap. CDR1 is DFQATT, CDR2 SNEGSKA, per germline (reference sequence). CDR3 coding DNA: TGCAGTGCTGAGGGGTCCCGCGCTAGCGCCACTTCCGAAGAGACCCAGTACTTC. Its translation is CSAEGSRASATSEETQYF.

There are a few counts of this clonotype. The chain carries TRBV15 and TRBJ2-1; 13 bases line up with TRBD2. The CDR3 runs 16 residues. Germline V gene data show CDR1 as LNHNV and CDR2 as YYDKDF (reference sequence). Trimming at V came to 0 bases and at J to 11 bases, leaving 7 bases not matched to a gene. The CDR3 loop reads CATSRDLGLAGLQQFF. The CDR3 DNA is TGTGCCACCAGCAGAGATCTGGGACTAGCGGGACTTCAGCAGTTCTTC.